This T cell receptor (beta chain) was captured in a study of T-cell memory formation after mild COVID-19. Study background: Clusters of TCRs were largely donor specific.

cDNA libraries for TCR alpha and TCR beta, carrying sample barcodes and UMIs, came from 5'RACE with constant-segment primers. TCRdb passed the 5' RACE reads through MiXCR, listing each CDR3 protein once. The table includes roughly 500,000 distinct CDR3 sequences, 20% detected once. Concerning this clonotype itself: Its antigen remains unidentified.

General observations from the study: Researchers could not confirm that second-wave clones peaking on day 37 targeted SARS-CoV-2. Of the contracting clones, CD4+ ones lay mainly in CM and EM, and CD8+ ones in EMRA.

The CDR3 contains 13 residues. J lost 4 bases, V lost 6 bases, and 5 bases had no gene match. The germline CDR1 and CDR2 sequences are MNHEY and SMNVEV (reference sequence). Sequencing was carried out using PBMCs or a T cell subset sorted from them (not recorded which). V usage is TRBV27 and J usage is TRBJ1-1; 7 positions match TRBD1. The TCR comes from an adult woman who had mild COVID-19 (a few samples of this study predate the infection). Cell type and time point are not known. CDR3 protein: CASRHPGGTEAFF. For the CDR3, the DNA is TGTGCCAGCAGACACCCAGGGGGCACTGAAGCTTTCTTT.